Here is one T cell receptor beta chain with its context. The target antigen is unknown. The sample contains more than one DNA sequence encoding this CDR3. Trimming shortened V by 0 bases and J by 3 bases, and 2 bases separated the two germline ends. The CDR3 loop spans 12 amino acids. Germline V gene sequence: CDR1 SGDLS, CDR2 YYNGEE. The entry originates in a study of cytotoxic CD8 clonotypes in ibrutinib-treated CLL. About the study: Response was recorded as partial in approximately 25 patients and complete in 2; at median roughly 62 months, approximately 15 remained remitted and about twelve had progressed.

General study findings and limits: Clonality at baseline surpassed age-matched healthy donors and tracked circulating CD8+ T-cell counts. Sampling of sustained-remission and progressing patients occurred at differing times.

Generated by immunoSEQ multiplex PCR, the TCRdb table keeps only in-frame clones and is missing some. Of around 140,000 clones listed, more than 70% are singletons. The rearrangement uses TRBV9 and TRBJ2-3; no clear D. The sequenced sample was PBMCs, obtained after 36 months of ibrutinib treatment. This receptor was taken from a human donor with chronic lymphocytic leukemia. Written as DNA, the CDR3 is TGTGCCAGCAGCGTAGTTACAGATACGCAGTATTTT. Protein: CASSVVTDTQYF.